Shown below are 18 T cell receptor beta chains from a single sample sequenced in a study of blood T cell repertoires in COVID-19. Method: immunoSEQ multiplex PCR; TCRdb's copy keeps in-frame clones and lacks some. The repertoire holds a few hundred thousand clones, with around 89% as singletons. Specimen: PBMCs or T cells enriched from blood (not recorded which). These receptors came from a woman aged 25 to 39 who had recovered from COVID-19.

The DNA for the CDR3 is TGCGCCAGCAGCCACGGACCGACCGGGACTAGCGGGAGCCGAGAGACCCAGTACTTC. It translates to CASSHGPTGTSGSRETQYF. The V call is TRBV5-1, the J call TRBJ2-5, with TRBD2 matching over 14 bases. V was clipped by 4 bases and J by 4 bases; unmatched bases: 15. This CDR3 has 19 residues. The germline CDR1 and CDR2 sequences are SGHRS and YFSETQ.

The V call is TRBV4-2, the J call TRBJ1-1, with 8 bases lining up with TRBD1. V dropped 3 bases and J dropped 4; count of bases not matched to a gene: 4. The CDR3 has 14 residues. Germline V gives CDR1 LGHNA, CDR2 YNFKEQ. The CDR3 loop reads CASSQGQVVTEAFF. The CDR3 region has the DNA TGTGCCAGCAGCCAGGGACAGGTCGTCACTGAAGCTTTCTTT.

This rearrangement joins TRBV19 to TRBJ2-1; D perhaps matches TRBD2 (5 bases). V lost 6 bases and J 7 bases, leaving 10 bases between the germline ends. Germline V CDR1 and CDR2: LNHDA, SQIVND (reference sequence). The CDR3 has 12 residues. The CDR3 spells CASSLGGNEQFF. CDR3 DNA sequence: TGTGCCAGTAGCTTAGGCGGGAATGAGCAGTTCTTC.

The count of this clone is one. The rearrangement joins TRBV28 to TRBJ1-2; weak D call: TRBD1 (6 bases). CDR3 size: 13 residues. CDR1 and CDR2 from the germline V gene are MDHEN and SYDVKM. Trimming took off 5 bases at V and 8 bases at J, with 15 bases between the two ends. The CDR3 protein is CASSQGGGRGYTF. CDR3 DNA sequence: TGTGCCAGCAGTCAAGGGGGGGGGCGCGGCTACACCTTC.

This rearrangement joins TRBV28 to TRBJ1-4, with 7 bases that match TRBD1. The V gene end was trimmed by 5 bases and the J gene end by 7 bases; junction bases not matched to a gene: 10. The CDR3 has 15 residues. Germline assignment: CDR1 MDHEN and CDR2 SYDVKM. Here the CDR3 reads CASSTHRGASEKLFF. CDR3 nucleotide sequence: TGTGCCAGCAGTACCCACAGGGGAGCGAGTGAAAAACTGTTTTTT.

J is TRBJ2-3 and V is TRBV15; perhaps TRBD1 as D (5 bases). Germline loops: CDR1 LNHNV, CDR2 YYDKDF (reference sequence). The CDR3 runs 16 residues. Trimming stripped 1 base from V and 2 bases from J, with 13 bases between. The CDR3 nucleotides read TGTGCCACCAGCAGAGCCCAGGGCTACATCACAGATACGCAGTATTTT. This gives the protein CATSRAQGYITDTQYF.

The chain uses TRBV9 and TRBJ1-1; tentatively, D is TRBD1 (6 bases). V was trimmed by 6 bases and J by 2 bases, leaving 14 bases between them. There are 14 residues in the CDR3. Germline CDR1 reads SGDLS; CDR2 reads YYNGEE. CDR3 residues: CASNRDTRNTEAFF. The CDR3 DNA reads TGTGCCAGCAACCGGGACACCCGTAACACTGAAGCTTTCTTT.

This clone came up a few times. Here the CDR3 reads CASSLVAGANYGYTF. DNA of the CDR3: TGTGCCAGCAGCTTAGTGGCGGGGGCCAACTATGGCTACACCTTC. The J gene is TRBJ1-2, the V gene TRBV7-2, with TRBD1 as a possible D gene (6 bases). Germline V gene data show CDR1 as SGHTA and CDR2 as FQGNSA. The V gene lost 1 base and the J gene lost 2 bases, with 11 bases spanning the gap. The CDR3 contains 15 residues.

This chain connects TRBV6-4 to TRBJ2-2, with a possible D match to TRBD1 (6 bases). The CDR3 consists of 14 residues. Trimming removed 4 bases at V and 0 bases at J, with 6 bases between. The germline gives CDR1 MRHNA, CDR2 SNTAGT. Here the CDR3 reads CASSGQANTGELFF. DNA of the CDR3: TGTGCCAGCAGTGGACAGGCGAACACCGGGGAGCTGTTTTTT.

This sequence joins TRBV6-5 and TRBJ2-2, with TRBD2 as a possible D gene (6 bases). The germline CDR1 and CDR2 sequences are MNHEY and SVGAGI. V lost 4 bases to trimming and J lost 8 bases, with 14 bases between them. There are 14 residues in the CDR3. CDR3 sequence: CASSSKWDSGELFF. CDR3 in DNA: TGTGCCAGCAGTTCAAAGTGGGACTCTGGGGAGCTGTTTTTT.

The J gene is TRBJ1-2, the V gene TRBV7-9; a weak D match, TRBD1 (5 bases). The CDR3 spans 15 residues. V gave up 5 bases and J gave up 6 bases, with 19 bases separating them. The germline V gene encodes CDR1 SEHNR and CDR2 FQNEAQ (reference sequence). For the CDR3, the DNA is TGTGCCAGCAGCCTAAATTTCGGGACGGGGGATGGCTACACCTTC. It encodes CASSLNFGTGDGYTF.

This rearrangement joins TRBV19 to TRBJ2-1; D is undetermined. Germline V gene data show CDR1 as LNHDA and CDR2 as SQIVND (reference sequence). The CDR3 spans 14 residues. With 3 bases removed from V and 3 bases from J, the gap between germline ends came to 9 bases. The CDR3 sequence is CASSIPEYYNEQFF. CDR3 DNA sequence: TGTGCCAGTAGTATCCCGGAGTACTACAATGAGCAGTTCTTC.

The chain is built from TRBV10-3 and TRBJ2-1; D perhaps matches TRBD1 (5 bases). This CDR3 is 17 amino acids long. Per the germline V gene, CDR1 is ENHRY and CDR2 is SYGVKD. V was trimmed by 0 bases and J by 0 bases, leaving 12 bases between them. CDR3 sequence reads: CAISESGEPSSYNEQFF. The CDR3 DNA follows: TGTGCCATCAGTGAGTCAGGGGAACCCAGCTCCTACAATGAGCAGTTCTTC.

The J gene is TRBJ2-5, the V gene TRBV4-1, with D unclear. There are 11 residues in the CDR3. Trimming cost V 3 bases and J 4 bases, with 3 bases left between them. Germline V gene sequence: CDR1 MGHRA, CDR2 YSYEKL. The CDR3 protein is CASSHSETQYF. In DNA form, the CDR3 reads TGCGCCAGCAGCCACTCAGAGACCCAGTACTTC.

The V gene is TRBV7-2, the J gene TRBJ2-7, with D possibly being TRBD2 (5 bases). Trimming removed 5 bases from V and 2 bases from J, with 16 bases in between. Germline CDR1 is SGHTA and CDR2 is FQGNSA. The CDR3 sequence is 15 residues long. Written as DNA, the CDR3 is TGTGCCAGCAGCCCCGAGGCGGGCCCTACCTACGAGCAGTACTTC. Amino acids: CASSPEAGPTYEQYF.

V usage is TRBV29-1 and J usage is TRBJ2-1; 11 bases match TRBD2. Germline CDR1 is SQVTM and CDR2 is ANQGSEA. The CDR3 has 16 residues. J was trimmed by 9 bases and V by 4 bases; bases with no gene match: 14. The CDR3 spells CSVVSSGRLAGGEQFF. The CDR3 bases are TGCAGCGTTGTATCTAGCGGGAGGCTAGCAGGTGGTGAGCAGTTCTTC.

This chain uses TRBV24-1 with TRBJ2-1, with a possible D match to TRBD1 (6 bases). The germline V gene encodes CDR1 KGHDR and CDR2 SFDVKD. V lost 6 bases and J 8 bases, leaving 13 bases between the germline ends. This CDR3 is built from 13 residues. This chain's CDR3 is CATSPADRYEQFF. In DNA form, the CDR3 reads TGTGCCACCAGTCCGGCCGACAGGTATGAGCAGTTCTTC.

The V gene is TRBV9, the J gene TRBJ2-2; TRBD2 might be the D (6 bases). The CDR3 consists of 13 residues. V shed 5 bases and J shed 7 bases, with 12 bases lying between them. CDR1 is SGDLS, CDR2 YYNGEE, per germline. The CDR3 DNA reads as TGTGCCAGCAGGTGGAGGGATTACGGGGAGCTGTTTTTT. This gives the protein CASRWRDYGELFF.